Below, 14 T cell receptor beta chains from the same sample are listed, as sequenced in a study of cytomegalovirus exposure and HLA in healthy donors. Researchers ran the PCR with 60 Vbeta and 13 Jbeta primers. TCRdb keeps only in-frame clones here, not all; method: immunoSEQ multiplex PCR. The sample records about 180,000 clones, around 77% being singletons. Sequenced sample: PBMCs. The origin of the receptors is a woman aged 30 to 39 in good health and CMV-seronegative.

The chain has TRBV4-1 and TRBJ1-2, with 7 bases aligning to TRBD1. The ends lost 1 base at V and 7 bases at J; junction bases unmatched: 9. The germline V gene encodes CDR1 MGHRA and CDR2 YSYEKL. The CDR3 contains 15 residues. The CDR3 DNA sequence: TGCGCCAGCAGCCAAGCCCCCACAGGGGACGGTGGCTACACCTTC. Protein: CASSQAPTGDGGYTF.

This chain links TRBV21-1 with TRBJ2-4; TRBD1, the D gene given by the table, was not confirmed from the DNA. TRBV21-1 constitutes a pseudogene. The length of the CDR3 is 17 residues. The CDR3 here is CASSTLDRGRDKNIQYF. CDR3 coding DNA: TGTGCCAGCAGCACCCTGGACAGGGGGCGCGACAAAAACATTCAGTACTTC.

V is TRBV6-1 and J is TRBJ2-3; D gene uncertain. V lost 3 bases and J lost 0, with 13 bases in between. The V gene's germline CDR1 is MNHNS and CDR2 SASEGT. The CDR3 is 16 residues long. The CDR3 loop is CASSDATSPSTDTQYF. The DNA for the CDR3 is TGTGCCAGCAGTGATGCTACCTCCCCTAGCACAGATACGCAGTATTTT.

V is TRBV9 and J is TRBJ2-1; 9 positions agree with TRBD1. The V and J ends lost 2 bases and 8 bases, in that order; junction bases with no gene match: 14. The CDR3 loop spans 17 amino acids. CDR1 SGDLS and CDR2 YYNGEE come from the germline V gene. CDR3 sequence: CASSVESGTGPWDEQFF. The CDR3 DNA follows: TGTGCCAGCAGCGTGGAATCCGGGACAGGGCCTTGGGATGAGCAGTTCTTC.

The rearrangement joins TRBV10-1 to TRBJ1-5; the D is unclear. This CDR3 has 10 residues. Germline V lookup: CDR1 WNHNN, CDR2 SYGVQD (reference sequence). V was trimmed by 8 bases and J by 7 bases, leaving 6 bases between them. CDR3 in DNA: TGCGCCAGCTGCGGGCAGCCCCAGCATTTT. This translates into CASCGQPQHF.

The chain has TRBV7-8 and TRBJ2-5; D is perhaps TRBD2 (5 bases). Germline V CDR1 and CDR2: SGHVS, FQNEAQ. Trimming pared 5 bases from V and 5 bases from J, leaving 18 bases between. The CDR3 covers 15 residues. The DNA of the CDR3 is TGTGCCAGCAGCCCTACCGGGATCAGAGGGGAGACCCAGTACTTC. Its translation: CASSPTGIRGETQYF.

This chain joins TRBV6-6 and TRBJ2-7, with 9 nucleotides matching TRBD1. With V trimmed by 6 bases and J by 2 bases, 5 bases remained unmatched. The CDR3 consists of 14 residues. Looked up from germline, CDR1 is MNHNY and CDR2 is SVGAGI (reference sequence). Here the CDR3 reads CASSHTGGAYEQYF. As DNA, the CDR3 is TGTGCCAGCAGCCATACAGGGGGCGCCTACGAGCAGTACTTC.

This chain uses TRBV19 with TRBJ1-5; TRBD1 might be the D (5 bases). Germline V gives CDR1 LNHDA, CDR2 SQIVND (reference sequence). This CDR3 comprises 15 residues. V shed 3 bases and J shed 0 bases, with 9 bases lying between them. CDR3 sequence reads: CASSIVQGSNQPQHF. CDR3 coding DNA: TGTGCCAGTAGTATTGTTCAGGGTAGCAATCAGCCCCAGCATTTT.

The chain uses TRBV5-6 and TRBJ2-1; 9 bases align to TRBD1. The junction had 9 bases not matched to a gene; V was cut back by 4 bases and J by 10 bases. The length of the CDR3 is 14 residues. The V gene's germline CDR1 is SGHDT and CDR2 YYEEEE. CDR3 region: CASSLTGQGMEQFF. CDR3 nucleotide sequence: TGTGCCAGCAGCCTGACCGGACAGGGGATGGAGCAGTTCTTC.

V usage is TRBV7-2 and J usage is TRBJ1-2; TRBD1 matches at 8 bases. The ends lost 6 bases at V and 4 bases at J; junction bases unmatched: 10. CDR1 and CDR2 from the germline V gene are SGHTA and FQGNSA. This CDR3 is 15 amino acids long. CDR3 nucleotides: TGTGCCAGCAGGGGGAGAGGACAGGGTGGCTATGGCTACACCTTC. As protein: CASRGRGQGGYGYTF.

V and J are TRBV4-2 and TRBJ2-1, with 11 positions matching TRBD2. The CDR3 length is 15 residues. CDR1 is LGHNA, CDR2 YNFKEQ, per germline. J was trimmed by 10 bases and V by 1 base; bases with no gene match: 6. CDR3 in amino acids: CASSQGVAGGREQFF. CDR3 nucleotide sequence: TGTGCCAGCAGCCAAGGGGTAGCGGGGGGGCGAGAGCAGTTCTTC.

J is TRBJ2-2 and V is TRBV4-2; TRBD1 is a possible D gene (6 bases). This CDR3 has 16 residues. Germline lookup yields CDR1 LGHNA and CDR2 YNFKEQ. V lost 2 bases and J lost 0, with 10 bases in between. CDR3 sequence reads: CASSQYTGTNTGELFF. The CDR3 region has the DNA TGTGCCAGCAGCCAATACACAGGGACGAACACCGGGGAGCTGTTTTTT.

The chain couples TRBV5-1 to TRBJ2-3; no definite D call. This CDR3 has 14 amino acids. The germline gives CDR1 SGHRS, CDR2 YFSETQ. Trimming took 2 bases from V and 0 from J, leaving 7 bases between them. Here the CDR3 DNA reads TGCGCCAGCAGCTTACCCCAGAGCACAGATACGCAGTATTTT. Protein sequence: CASSLPQSTDTQYF.

This chain uses TRBV5-5 with TRBJ1-1, with 7 bases matching TRBD1. The CDR3 totals 17 residues. After removal of 4 bases from V and 6 bases from J, the junction contained 18 bases not matched to a gene. The germline V gene has CDR1 SGHKS and CDR2 YYEKEE (reference sequence). The chain's CDR3 is CASSPEQGLDRSAEAFF. In nucleotides, the CDR3 is TGTGCCAGCAGCCCAGAACAGGGGCTAGATCGCAGCGCTGAAGCTTTCTTT.